This T cell receptor (beta chain) was identified during a study of T cells in Graves' hyperthyroidism and ophthalmopathy (dated by TCRdb to between 2017 and 2020). In terms of the full investigation: Peripheral blood samples were taken at the time of initial diagnosis, prior to any treatment. To identify distinguishing TCR V-J signatures, a discovery cohort of 100 or so patients was used, comprising some 45 with Graves' ophthalmopathy and 55 to 65 with stable Graves' hyperthyroidism. The 85 to 100 discovery patients were randomly split 7:3 into training and test sets. After sampling, hyperthyroidism patients received methimazole starting at 30 mg daily, and ophthalmopathy patients received high-dose intravenous methylprednisolone. The paper reports TCR Vbeta CDR3 sequencing of about 140 peripheral blood samples: approximately 41 ophthalmopathy, fewer than 80 hyperthyroidism and 17 progressor patients. Whether ophthalmopathy could be predicted prospectively was tested in an independent validation cohort made up of about 20 hyperthyroidism patients plus 17 patients who later progressed to ophthalmopathy. In addition, the study compared T-cell repertoires in thyroid tissue and in blood from six Graves' hyperthyroidism patients. Findings and caveats that apply to the study as a whole: Most expanded thyroid clonotypes (frequency above 0.001) were also detected in blood, a finding suggesting that blood repertoires may reflect thyroid immune responses. Sample size was not statistically predetermined, and blinding of investigators to group allocation was not performed. A model built on a 13 V-J signature distinguished ophthalmopathy from stable hyperthyroidism, reaching around 90% sensitivity and 81.08% specificity in cross-validation and 80%/75% in testing. In validation, the model predicted progression to ophthalmopathy a median of approximately 6.6 months before onset, with 70% to 71% sensitivity and around 76% specificity.

A patient counted as having stable Graves' hyperthyroidism if no progression to ophthalmopathy occurred over 18 months of follow-up. The hyperthyroidism patients were between 18 and 65 years old and newly diagnosed, with a disease duration of less than 2 months. Patients with uncontrolled infections, other autoimmune diseases, pregnancy or lactation were excluded. Diagnoses were established on the basis of clinical symptoms, serum thyroxine and TRAb, thyroid ultrasound, and orbital computed tomography. PBMCs were separated from over 9 ml of fresh peripheral blood using Ficoll-Paque density gradient centrifugation. Trizol reagent was used to extract total RNA, and RNA quality was then checked on an Agilent 2100 Bioanalyzer. The TCR beta CDR3 regions were amplified from the RNA transcripts. For the first round of RT-PCR on the TCR CDR3, the HTBI primer set was used together with the Qiagen OneStep RT-PCR kit. Libraries were constructed in a second round of multiplex PCR, after which size selection and purification were carried out. Sequencing of the libraries was done on an Illumina HiSeq2000 using paired-end 100 bp reads. The paper's processing steps were these. SOAPnuke was used to process the raw data, removing reads that contained adapters or uncalled bases, had a mean Phred below 15, or lacked an exact match to the constant primer or identifier. COPE v1.2.5 was used to merge the high-quality paired reads, and each unique nucleotide sequence was defined as a clonotype. Clonotypes were aligned to IMGT TRBV, TRBD and TRBJ reference segments using MiTCR v1.1. The analysis included only V-J combinations with a frequency above 0.0001, which together covered 99% to 99.2% of the repertoires. The TCS score was defined as F50 (clonal expansion) divided by E x V (chaos), with BLOSUM62-based TCRdist calculated between CDR3 peptides within each V-J. Welch's t-statistics and random forest reduced roughly 500 V-J features to 13, which were used in a naive Bayes classifier (R e1071). TCRdb ran its own pipeline on the public reads, namely fastp trimming at Q25 and MiXCR clone calling, and kept in-frame beta chains. CDR3 protein sequences are deduplicated, and each keeps its most common genes and DNA. The V and J calls here are based on TCRdb, not the publication. This sample holds fewer than 600,000 distinct CDR3 sequences; under 15% were observed only once. The ten largest clones represent roughly 17% of the sample.

Trimming removed 3 bases from V and 7 bases from J; the gene matches leave 5 bases unexplained. The CDR3 goes from the cysteine to the phenylalanine over 14 residues. Kept here is only the CDR3 DNA, which spans 42 bases and is read in frame from base 1. Note on this clonotype: It has no known antigen specificity. Base qualities were left out, and no much larger clone turns up one base away.

The chain is encoded by TRBV12-3 or TRBV12-4 joined to TRBJ1-2, and 10 junctional nucleotides match TRBD1. The source of this sequence is a woman younger than 30 with Graves' hyperthyroidism. Sequencing used blood. The CDR3 reads CASSLGTGVFGYTF. The nucleotide sequence reads TGTGCCAGCAGTTTGGGGACAGGGGTTTTTGGCTACACCTTC.